This TCR beta chain was found in a study of tumor-infiltrating lymphocytes in primary liver carcinoma. About the research overall: Each of the samples returned roughly 3.65 to 7.5 million productive TCRbeta reads (a yield similar across tissue types).

With a constant-region primer, TCR beta cDNA was made from approximately 450 ng of total RNA. It was through three nested multiplex PCR rounds of slightly modified ARM-PCR that TCR beta libraries arose. In the first two PCR rounds, TRBV1-TRBV30 forward primers were paired with a C-beta reverse primer, and each round lasted roughly 9 cycles. Using its own MiXCR run on the multiplex PCR reads, TCRdb lists one record per CDR3 protein. Here the sample spans approximately 46,000 distinct CDR3 sequences, more than 60% being singletons. Co-extracting RNA and DNA was done with roughly 17-33 mg of unsorted bulk tissue as input. The CDR3 runs to 11 residues. The ends lost 6 bases at V and 14 bases at J; junction bases unmatched: 10. Germline V gene sequence: CDR1 SQVTM, CDR2 ANQGSEA. Study-level points and caveats: For tumor-adjacent and tumor-blood pairs, overlap was less than that seen for tumor region pairs.

Note on this clonotype: Its antigen is unknown.

V and J are TRBV29-1 and TRBJ2-3; 8 nucleotides line up with TRBD1. The TCR originated in a woman in her 30s with primary liver carcinoma and hepatitis B virus infection. Sequencing was done on a sample of tumor-adjacent normal liver tissue. In DNA form, the CDR3 reads TGCAGCGTGGCGGACAGGGAGAGAGTGTATTTT. Translated, it gives CSVADRERVYF.